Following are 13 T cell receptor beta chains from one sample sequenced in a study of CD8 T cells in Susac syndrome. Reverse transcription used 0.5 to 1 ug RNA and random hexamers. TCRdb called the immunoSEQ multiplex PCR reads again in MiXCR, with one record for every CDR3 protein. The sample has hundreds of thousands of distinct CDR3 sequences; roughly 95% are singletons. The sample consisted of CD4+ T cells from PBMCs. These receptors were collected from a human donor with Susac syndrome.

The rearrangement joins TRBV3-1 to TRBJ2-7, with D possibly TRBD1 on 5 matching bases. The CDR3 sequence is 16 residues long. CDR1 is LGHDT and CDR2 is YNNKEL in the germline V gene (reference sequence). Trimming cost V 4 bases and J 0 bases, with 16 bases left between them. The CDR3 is CASSLEAGSSSYEQYF. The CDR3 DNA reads TGTGCCAGCAGCCTCGAGGCAGGGTCAAGCTCCTACGAGCAGTACTTC.

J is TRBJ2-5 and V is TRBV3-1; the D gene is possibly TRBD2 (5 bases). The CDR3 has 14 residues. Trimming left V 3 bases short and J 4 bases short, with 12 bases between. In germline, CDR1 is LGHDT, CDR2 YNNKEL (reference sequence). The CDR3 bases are TGTGCCAGCAGCCACGCCAAGACTACAGAGACCCAGTACTTC. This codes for CASSHAKTTETQYF.

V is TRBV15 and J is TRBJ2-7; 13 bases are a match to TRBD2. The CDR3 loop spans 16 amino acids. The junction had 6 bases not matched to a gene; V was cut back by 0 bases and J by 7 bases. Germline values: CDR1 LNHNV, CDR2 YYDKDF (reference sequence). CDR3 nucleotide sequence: TGTGCCACCAGCAGAGATCGACTAGCGGGAGGTTCTGAGCAGTACTTC. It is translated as CATSRDRLAGGSEQYF.

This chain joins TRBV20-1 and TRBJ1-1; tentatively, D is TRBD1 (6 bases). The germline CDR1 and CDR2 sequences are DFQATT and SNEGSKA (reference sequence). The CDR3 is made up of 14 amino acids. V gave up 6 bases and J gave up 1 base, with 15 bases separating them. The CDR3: CSAEAGHRNTEAFF. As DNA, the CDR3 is TGCAGTGCCGAAGCGGGACATAGGAACACTGAAGCTTTCTTT.

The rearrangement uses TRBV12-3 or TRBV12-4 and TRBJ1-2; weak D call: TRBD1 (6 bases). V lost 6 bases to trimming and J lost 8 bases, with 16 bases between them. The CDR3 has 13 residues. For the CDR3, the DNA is TGTGCCAGCAGCTTGCTGGGGGCGCCCGGCTACACCTTC. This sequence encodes CASSLLGAPGYTF.

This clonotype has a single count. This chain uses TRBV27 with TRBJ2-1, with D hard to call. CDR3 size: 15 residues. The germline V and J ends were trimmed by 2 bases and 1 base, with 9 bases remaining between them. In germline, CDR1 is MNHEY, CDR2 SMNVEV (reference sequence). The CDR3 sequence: CASSLQAVSYNEQFF. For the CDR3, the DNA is TGTGCCAGCAGTTTACAGGCCGTTTCCTACAATGAGCAGTTCTTC.

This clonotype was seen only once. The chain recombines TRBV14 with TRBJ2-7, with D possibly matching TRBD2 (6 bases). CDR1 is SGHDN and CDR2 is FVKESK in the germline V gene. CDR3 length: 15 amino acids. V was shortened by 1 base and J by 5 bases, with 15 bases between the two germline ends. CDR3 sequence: CASSQGGRMWNEQYF. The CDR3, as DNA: TGTGCCAGCAGCCAAGGGGGGAGGATGTGGAACGAGCAGTACTTC.

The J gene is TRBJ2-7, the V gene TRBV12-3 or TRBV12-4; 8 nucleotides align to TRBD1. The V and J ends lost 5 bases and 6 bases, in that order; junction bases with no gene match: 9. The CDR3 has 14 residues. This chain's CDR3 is CASSARDRYTEQYF. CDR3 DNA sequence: TGTGCCAGCAGTGCCCGGGACAGGTACACCGAGCAGTACTTC.

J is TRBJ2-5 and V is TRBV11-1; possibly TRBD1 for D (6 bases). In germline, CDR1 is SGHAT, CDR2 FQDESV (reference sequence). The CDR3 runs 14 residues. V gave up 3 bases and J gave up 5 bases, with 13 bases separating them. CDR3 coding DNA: TGTGCCAGCAGCTTGTTGGGGGCCTTTGAGACCCAGTACTTC. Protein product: CASSLLGAFETQYF.

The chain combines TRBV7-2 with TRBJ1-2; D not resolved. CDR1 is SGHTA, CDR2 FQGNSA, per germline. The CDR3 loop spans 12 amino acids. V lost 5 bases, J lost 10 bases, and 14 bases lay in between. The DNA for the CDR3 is TGTGCCAGCAGCGCTGGGGTTATTGACTACACCTTC. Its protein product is CASSAGVIDYTF.

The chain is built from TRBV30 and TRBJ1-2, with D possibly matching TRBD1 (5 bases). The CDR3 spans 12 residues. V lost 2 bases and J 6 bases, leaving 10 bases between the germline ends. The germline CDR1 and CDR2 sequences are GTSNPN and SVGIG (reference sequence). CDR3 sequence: CAWSQGSHGYTF. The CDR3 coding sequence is TGTGCCTGGAGTCAGGGTAGCCATGGCTACACCTTC.

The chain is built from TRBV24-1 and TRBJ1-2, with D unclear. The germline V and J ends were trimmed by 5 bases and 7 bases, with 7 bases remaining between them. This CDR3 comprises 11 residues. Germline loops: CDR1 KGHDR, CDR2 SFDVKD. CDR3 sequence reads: CATSGGVGYTF. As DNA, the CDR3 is TGTGCCACCAGTGGCGGGGTTGGCTACACCTTC.

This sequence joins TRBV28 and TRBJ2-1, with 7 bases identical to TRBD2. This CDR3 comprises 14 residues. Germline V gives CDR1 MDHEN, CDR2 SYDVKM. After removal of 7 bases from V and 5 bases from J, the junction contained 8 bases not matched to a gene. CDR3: CASIPGTNDNEQFF. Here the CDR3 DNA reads TGTGCCAGCATCCCCGGGACTAACGACAATGAGCAGTTCTTC.